The subject of this entry is one TCR beta chain. What it recognizes is unknown. This sample was included in a study of CXCR3-negative and CXCR3-positive naive CD8 T cells. Study-level results: TCR strength was inferred from TRB CDR3 properties, while surface CD5 was comparable between naive subsets. Both naive subsets, CXCR3-negative and CXCR3-positive, displayed similar TRBV-TRBJ usage, unlike memory cells. Similarly elevated diversity marked both naive subsets, with memory CD8+ cells showing far lower diversity.

The CDR3 covers 13 residues. Germline V gene lookup returns CDR1 MDHEN and CDR2 SYDVKM. A CD45RO-CCR7+CD27+CD95- profile was what naive CD8+ T cells displayed. Libraries were UMI-labeled 5' RACE TRB cDNA. TCRdb re-called the 5' RACE reads and gives one entry per CDR3 protein, without DNA. The table for this sample gives approximately 83,000 distinct CDR3 sequences. The specimen sequenced was naive CXCR3- CD8+ T cells from blood. Subset: CD45RO-CCR7+CD27+CD95- naive CD8+ T cells lacking CXCR3 (TNR3-). The rearrangement links TRBV28 to TRBJ2-7; absent DNA, TCRdb's TRBD1 call cannot be checked. This receptor was identified in a human donor in good health. Some clones in this sample may be carry-over from other donors' samples. The CDR3 protein is CASRWDNNYEQYF. The full variable domain, its missing parts supplied by reference TRBV28 and TRBJ2-7, is DVKVTQSSRYLVKRTGEKVFLECVQDMDHENMFWYRQDPGLGLRLIYFSYDVKMKEKGDIPEGYSVSREKKERFSLILESASTNQTSMYLCASRWDNNYEQYFGPGTRLTVT.